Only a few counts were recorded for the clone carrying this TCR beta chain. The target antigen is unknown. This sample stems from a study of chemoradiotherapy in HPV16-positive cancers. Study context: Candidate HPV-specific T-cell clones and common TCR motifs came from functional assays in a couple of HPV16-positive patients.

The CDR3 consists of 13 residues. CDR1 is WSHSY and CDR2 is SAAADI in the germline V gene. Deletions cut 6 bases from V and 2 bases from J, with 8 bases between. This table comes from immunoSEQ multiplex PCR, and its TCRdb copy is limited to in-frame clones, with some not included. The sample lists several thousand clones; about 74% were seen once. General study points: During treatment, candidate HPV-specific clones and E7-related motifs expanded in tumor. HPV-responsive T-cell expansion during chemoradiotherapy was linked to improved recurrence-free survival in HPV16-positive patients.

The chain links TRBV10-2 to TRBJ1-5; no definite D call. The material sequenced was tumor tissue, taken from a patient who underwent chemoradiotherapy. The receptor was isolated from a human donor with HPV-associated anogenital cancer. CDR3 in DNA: TGCGCCAGCAGGACCGCTCGCAATCAGCCCCAGCATTTT. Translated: CASRTARNQPQHF.